The following is a T cell receptor (beta chain) sequence with its context. Antigen unknown. Nominal health characterized the donors when sampled, though unrecorded immune exposures were likely. Trimming left V 0 bases short and J 1 base short, with 13 bases between. From germline, CDR1 is GTSNPN and CDR2 SVGIG (reference sequence). CDR3 length: 16 residues. This record belongs to a study of cytomegalovirus exposure and HLA in healthy donors. Study-wide findings and caveats: What a later analysis reportedly showed was that an Asian-associated ancestry cluster had fewer N-insertions than the approximately 700-donor mean. The study put 150 or so TCR beta chains on its list as cytomegalovirus-associated.

The study ran its PCR with 60 Vbeta and 13 Jbeta primers. The assay was immunoSEQ multiplex PCR, and TCRdb's table has in-frame clones only and misses some. The table shows roughly 48,000 clones, with over 60% occurring only once. Sequencing used PBMCs. This sequence originates from a young woman in good health and CMV-seronegative. The rearrangement links TRBV30 to TRBJ1-3, with D possibly TRBD1 on 5 matching bases. The CDR3 sequence: CAWSVAGLSSGNTIYF. The CDR3, as DNA: TGTGCCTGGAGTGTAGCAGGGCTGAGTTCTGGAAACACCATATATTTT.